Listed here are 18 T cell receptor beta chains from one sample, sequenced in a study of spatial heterogeneity in lung cancer. Study observations and caveats: Tumoral mutation counts were tracked by counts of expanded intratumoral alpha and beta TCRs.

No antigen has been identified for these receptors. A single record per CDR3 protein comes from TCRdb applying MiXCR to the 5' RACE reads. The profile shows fewer than 20,000 distinct CDR3 sequences, approximately 5.6% of them singletons. Regarding time point: sample taken at primary tumor resection. The sample consisted of lung tumor tissue, taken at surgery. These receptors originate from a female donor with early-stage non-small cell lung cancer.

This clonotype was recorded at least ten times. This beta chain came through as a stray read in a library set up for alpha chains, and its size says little. This chain uses TRBV19 with TRBJ2-3, with TRBD2 identical over 11 bases. With 6 bases clipped from V and 5 bases from J, the junction kept 4 bases outside the gene matches. CDR1 LNHDA and CDR2 SQIVND come from the germline V gene (reference sequence). CDR3 length equals 14 residues. CDR3 DNA: TGTGCCAGTAGAACTAGCGGGAGTAGAGATACGCAGTATTTT. This encodes CASRTSGSRDTQYF.

This clonotype has only a few counts. This beta chain is an off-target read within a library intended for alpha chains, so its frequency means little. J is TRBJ1-3 and V is TRBV12-3 or TRBV12-4; 8 bases align to TRBD1. The CDR3 has 15 amino acids. The J segment lost 3 bases and the V segment lost 6 bases, leaving 7 bases of the junction unmatched. The CDR3 here is CASRPQGAHGNTIYF. The CDR3 region has the DNA TGTGCCAGCAGACCGCAGGGGGCGCATGGAAACACCATATATTTT.

As concerns this clonotype: This beta chain represents an off-target read in a library built for alpha chains; its size is of limited meaning. The V and J genes are TRBV6-6 and TRBJ2-5; 7 positions agree with TRBD2. The V segment lost 8 bases and the J segment 4 bases; nucleotides outside the gene matches: 1. Germline assignment: CDR1 MNHNY and CDR2 SVGAGI (reference sequence). The CDR3 totals 11 residues. CDR3 sequence reads: CASASGETQYF. In DNA form, the CDR3 reads TGTGCCAGCGCTAGCGGAGAGACCCAGTACTTC.

In this sample, this clonotype turned up a few times. Because the library targeted alpha chains, this beta chain is an off-target read whose size means little. The chain combines TRBV15 with TRBJ2-5; no clear D gene. V was pared by 4 bases and J by 5 bases, with 8 bases between. Per the germline V gene, CDR1 is LNHNV and CDR2 is YYDKDF (reference sequence). This CDR3 region has 12 residues. CDR3: CATSNLRETQYF. The CDR3, as DNA: TGTGCCACCAGCAACCTCCGGGAGACCCAGTACTTC.

This clonotype was recorded many times. This beta chain is an unintended read in a library built for alpha chains; its size means little. The V call is TRBV27, the J call TRBJ2-1; TRBD2 matches 7 bases. Germline-derived CDR1 and CDR2 are MNHEY and SMNVEV (reference sequence). This CDR3 has 18 amino acids. V lost 2 bases and J lost 3; bases outside the gene matches: 13. The CDR3 is CASSLAQLGREFYNEQFF. CDR3 nucleotide sequence: TGTGCCAGCAGTTTAGCCCAGTTGGGGCGGGAGTTCTACAATGAGCAGTTCTTC.

Ten or more counts support this clonotype. Within a library made for alpha chains, this beta chain is off target, and its count is uninformative. V and J are TRBV5-1 and TRBJ2-7, with 9 bases lining up with TRBD1. Germline V gene sequence: CDR1 SGHRS, CDR2 YFSETQ. After removal of 2 bases from V and 2 bases from J, the junction contained 5 bases not matched to a gene. The CDR3 consists of 15 residues. The DNA for the CDR3 is TGCGCCAGCAGCTTTGGGGACAGGGCAGCCTACGAGCAGTACTTC. Encoded protein: CASSFGDRAAYEQYF.

This clonotype was observed many times. This beta chain lies outside the target of a library built for alpha chains; its clone size means little. V is TRBV15 and J is TRBJ1-5; no firm D call. The CDR3 sequence is 17 residues long. V was pared by 4 bases and J by 6 bases, with 22 bases between. Germline assignment: CDR1 LNHNV and CDR2 YYDKDF (reference sequence). CDR3 residues: CATSTFEGPLGGQPQHF. The CDR3 coding sequence is TGTGCCACCAGCACTTTCGAAGGGCCCCTTGGCGGTCAGCCCCAGCATTTT.

This clonotype was observed many times. This beta chain is a stray read from a library made for alpha chains; its abundance is not meaningful. This chain connects TRBV6-5 to TRBJ1-2; 8 bases line up with TRBD1. V was pared by 0 bases and J by 5 bases, with 5 bases of the junction left unmatched. Germline CDR1 reads MNHEY; CDR2 reads SVGAGI. This CDR3 has 15 residues. CDR3 protein: CASSYSWDRMYGYTF. The CDR3 region has the DNA TGTGCCAGCAGTTACTCGTGGGACAGGATGTATGGCTACACCTTC.

This clonotype is labeled medium-sized (0.01 to 0.1%). A library prepared for alpha chains yielded this beta chain as an off-target read; its size is of little meaning. The chain employs TRBV27 and TRBJ1-1, with TRBD1 matching over 8 bases. The CDR3 runs to 16 residues. With V trimmed by 5 bases and J by 0 bases, 8 bases remained unmatched. Germline CDR1 and CDR2: MNHEY and SMNVEV (reference sequence). CDR3 loop: CASSPGQEILNTEAFF. CDR3 nucleotide sequence: TGTGCCAGCAGTCCGGGACAGGAAATCCTGAACACTGAAGCTTTCTTT.

This clonotype was counted ten times or more. A library prepared for alpha chains yielded this beta chain as an off-target read; its size is of little meaning. This sequence joins TRBV5-4 and TRBJ2-2, with 9 positions matching TRBD2. J lost 6 bases, V lost 4 bases, and 7 bases had no gene match. Germline V gives CDR1 SGHNT, CDR2 YYREEE (reference sequence). There are 15 residues in the CDR3. CDR3 amino acids: CASSREGLASGELFF. CDR3 coding DNA: TGTGCCAGCAGCCGCGAGGGACTAGCATCCGGGGAGCTGTTTTTT.

This clonotype occurred many times. This beta chain is an off-target read within a library intended for alpha chains, so its frequency means little. The DNA of the CDR3 is TGCGCCAGCAGTATCCCCAGCGGGAGGAGGGGCACAGATACGCAGTATTTT. Protein product: CASSIPSGRRGTDTQYF. This rearrangement joins TRBV5-1 to TRBJ2-3; 9 nucleotides match TRBD2. The germline CDR1 and CDR2 sequences are SGHRS and YFSETQ. The CDR3 covers 17 residues. V dropped 5 bases and J dropped 1; count of bases not matched to a gene: 11.

This clonotype was counted many times. This beta chain appears as a stray read in a library generated for alpha chains; its size is not informative. This chain links TRBV6-4 with TRBJ2-2; TRBD2 aligns across 9 bases. This CDR3 contains 14 residues. Germline V gene sequence: CDR1 MRHNA, CDR2 SNTAGT. Germline trimming cut 6 bases from V and 5 bases from J; bases unmatched to any gene: 4. CDR3 nucleotide sequence: TGTGCCAGCAGAGCTAGCGGGGAGACCGGGGAGCTGTTTTTT. Translating it yields CASRASGETGELFF.

At least ten counts were recorded for this clonotype. A library prepared for alpha chains yielded this beta chain as an off-target read; its size is of little meaning. V gene TRBV11-3 combines with J gene TRBJ2-1; 9 bases are shared with TRBD2. V lost 3 bases to trimming and J lost 9 bases; unmatched junction nucleotides: 6. CDR3 length: 14 residues. Germline CDR1 reads SGHNT; CDR2 reads YENEEA. The CDR3 coding sequence is TGTGCCAGCAGCTTTGGATTAGCGGGAGCTGAGCAGTTCTTC. The encoded protein is CASSFGLAGAEQFF.

A remark on this clonotype: The size of this beta chain means little, since it is a stray read in a library made for alpha chains. This sequence joins TRBV12-3 or TRBV12-4 and TRBJ2-5; perhaps TRBD1 as D (6 bases). Trimming left V 4 bases short and J 0 bases short, with 12 bases between. This CDR3 has 15 residues. CDR3 DNA: TGTGCCAGCAGTTGGGGGCAACTGTACCAAGAGACCCAGTACTTC. Translated: CASSWGQLYQETQYF.

By proportion, this clonotype is medium-sized. This beta chain represents an off-target read in a library built for alpha chains; its size is of limited meaning. The CDR3 is CASSDSDYHVETQYF. Here the CDR3 DNA reads TGTGCCAGCAGTGACTCGGACTACCACGTAGAGACCCAGTACTTC. The chain couples TRBV6-1 to TRBJ2-5; weak D call: TRBD2 (6 bases). The CDR3 contains 15 residues. Germline assignment: CDR1 MNHNS and CDR2 SASEGT. Trimming removed 3 bases from V and 4 bases from J, with 15 bases in between.

By share of the sample, this clonotype is medium-sized. For a library built for alpha chains, this beta chain is a stray read; little rests on its size. The J gene is TRBJ2-3, the V gene TRBV2, with D unclear. The germline V gene encodes CDR1 SNHLY and CDR2 FYNNEI. This CDR3 spans 12 amino acids. V was pared by 5 bases and J by 3 bases, with 6 bases between. In DNA form, the CDR3 reads TGTGCCAGCAGTACACGGACAGATACGCAGTATTTT. This translates into CASSTRTDTQYF.

As for this clonotype: This beta chain is an unintended read in a library built for alpha chains; its size means little. The CDR3 loop reads CASNRPEDDEQFF. The DNA of the CDR3 is TGTGCCAGCAACCGCCCCGAGGACGATGAGCAGTTCTTC. V and J are TRBV27 and TRBJ2-1, with no clear D. The length of the CDR3 is 13 residues. Trimming stripped 7 bases from V and 8 bases from J, with 15 bases between. Germline loops: CDR1 MNHEY, CDR2 SMNVEV (reference sequence).

The table lists this clonotype with a few counts. The library was prepared for alpha chains; this beta chain is a stray read, so its frequency means little. J is TRBJ2-1 and V is TRBV15, with a possible D match to TRBD2 (5 bases). V lost 8 bases and J lost 0, with 11 bases in between. This CDR3 has 14 amino acids. Germline CDR1 reads LNHNV; CDR2 reads YYDKDF (reference sequence). The CDR3 protein is CATREVDSYNEQFF. In DNA form, the CDR3 reads TGTGCCACCCGGGAAGTCGACTCCTACAATGAGCAGTTCTTC.